The rows below give T cell receptor beta chains drawn from one sample of a study of lymphopenia after photon versus proton radiotherapy. Produced via immunoSEQ multiplex PCR; TCRdb's table is partial and in-frame only. The repertoire holds 25,000 to 30,000 clones, more than 80% seen once, with roughly 5.5% in the top ten. Sequenced here: peripheral blood, sampled from a patient treated with photon-based radiotherapy. Every receptor here comes from a man aged 25 to 40 with gastric cancer. Both conserved end residues are part of each CDR3. The order of the fields is V gene, clone size, J gene, D gene, CDR3 DNA, CDR3 protein. The D gene is left open where the match is weak. Rows may omit the clone size; those that give it use once, few, many or a size class.

>TRBV11-3|once|TRBJ2-7|TRBD2
TGTGCCAGCAGCTTAGAAGGGACTAGTTTTTCCGAGCAGTACTTC
CASSLEGTSFSEQYF
>TRBV29-1|NA|TRBJ1-2|TRBD1
TGCAGCGTTACCCAGGGGGCCGGTAACGGCTACACCTTC
CSVTQGAGNGYTF
>TRBV13|NA|TRBJ1-5|NA
TGTGCCAGCAGCTTGGGGCAGGGCGATCAGCCCCAGCATTTT
CASSLGQGDQPQHF
>TRBV28|NA|TRBJ1-5|NA
TGTGCCAGCAGTTTAAACCTTCGAGGAGAAAATCAGCCCCAGCATTTT
CASSLNLRGENQPQHF
>TRBV19|NA|TRBJ1-3|TRBD1
TGTGCCAGTAGTATAAACCCGGACAGGTACTCTGGAAACACCATATATTTT
CASSINPDRYSGNTIYF
>TRBV28|NA|TRBJ1-6|NA
TGTGCCAGTGCCCTTCTTGATTCACCCCTCCACTTT
CASALLDSPLHF
>TRBV29-1|NA|TRBJ2-2|TRBD2
TGCAGCGAACAAGGACTTGGGTGGACTAGCGGGAGCGACCGGGGAGCTGTTTTT
CSEQGLGWTSGSDRGAVF
>TRBV9|NA|TRBJ2-7|TRBD2
TGTGCCAGCAGCCTTAGCGGGGCAGCTTACGAGCAGTACTTC
CASSLSGAAYEQYF
>TRBV25-1|once|TRBJ1-2|NA
TGTGCCAGCAGTCCTGGGGCGGCATATGGCTACACCTTC
CASSPGAAYGYTF
>TRBV2|few|TRBJ1-2|NA
TGTGCCAGCAGGTTACAGGGTCCGGGCTACACCTTC
CASRLQGPGYTF
>TRBV5-1|NA|TRBJ1-3|NA
TGCGCCAGCAGGGACAACTCTGGAAACACCATATATTTT
CASRDNSGNTIYF
>TRBV6-1|NA|TRBJ1-1|NA
TGTGCCAGCTCCCTAACTCGGGCCTTCACTGAAGCTTTCTTT
CASSLTRAFTEAFF
>TRBV27|once|TRBJ2-4|NA
TGTGCCAGCAGTTTAATTATAGCCAAAAACATTCAGTACTTC
CASSLIIAKNIQYF
>TRBV9|NA|TRBJ2-1|NA
TGTGCCAGCAGCGAGAGAGGACAGTCCTACAATGAGCAGTTCTTC
CASSERGQSYNEQFF
>TRBV5-5|NA|TRBJ1-4|TRBD1
TGTGCCAGCAGCCCGGACAGGCGACTTGGGGGAAGGGAAAAACTGTTTTTT
CASSPDRRLGGREKLFF
>TRBV10-1|NA|TRBJ1-1|TRBD1
TGCGCCAGCATGGCAGGGGGTTCGGGGACTGAAGCTTTCTTT
CASMAGGSGTEAFF
>TRBV6-4|NA|TRBJ1-2|TRBD1
TGTGCCAGCAGTCAGTTCCAGGGGGCTCTTGGCTACACCTTC
CASSQFQGALGYTF
>TRBV4-1|NA|TRBJ1-2|NA
TGCGCCAGCAGCCAAGCAGACAGCCCTTATGGCTACACCTTC
CASSQADSPYGYTF
>TRBV18|NA|TRBJ2-1|TRBD1
TGTGCCAGCTCACCCCGGACAGGCCCGGATGAGCAGTTCTTC
CASSPRTGPDEQFF
>TRBV4-2|NA|TRBJ2-4|NA
TGTGCCAGCAGCCAAGAAAGGGACAAGAAAAACATTCAGTACTTC
CASSQERDKKNIQYF
>TRBV15|NA|TRBJ2-3|TRBD2
TGTGCCACCAGCAGAGGCCTAGCGGTGGGCACAGATACGCAGTATTTT
CATSRGLAVGTDTQYF
>TRBV10-3|NA|TRBJ2-5|NA
TGTGCCATCAGTCGCGGGGCTAGTCAAGAGACCCAGTACTTC
CAISRGASQETQYF
>TRBV9|NA|TRBJ1-1|NA
TGTGCCAGCAGCGTTAGTGGGTGGTCAGGAACTGAAGCTTTCTTT
CASSVSGWSGTEAFF
>TRBV4-1|NA|TRBJ2-2|NA
TGCGCCAGCAGTCGGAGGACCGGGGAGCTGTTTTTT
CASSRRTGELFF
>TRBV7-8|NA|TRBJ2-7|TRBD1
TGTGCCAGCAGCTATACCGGACAGGGCTACGAGCAGTACTTC
CASSYTGQGYEQYF
>TRBV7-2|NA|TRBJ1-3|NA
TGTGCCAGCGAGAACCGACGGAGCTCTGGAAACACCATATATTTT
CASENRRSSGNTIYF
>TRBV19|NA|TRBJ2-4|NA
TGTGCCAGTAGTCTTTCGACAGGAAACATTCAGTACTTC
CASSLSTGNIQYF
>TRBV5-1|NA|TRBJ2-1|TRBD2
TGCGCCAGCAGCTTGGATCTAGCGGGGGGATACAATGAGCAGTTCTTC
CASSLDLAGGYNEQFF
>TRBV13|once|TRBJ1-2|TRBD1
TGTGCCAGCAGCCTGGGGACAGGGGTTAACTATGGCTACACCTTC
CASSLGTGVNYGYTF